Following are 8 T cell receptor beta chains from one sample sequenced in a study of regulatory T cells in long-lasting Graves disease. This sample's time point: persistent/refractory GD, antithyroid drugs over 5 years with positive TRAb. RNA from PBMCs was the source of the TCR library. The authors built TCR beta libraries using iRepertoire HTBI primers and Arm-PCR of CDR3 regions. MiXCR, applied by TCRdb to the multiplex PCR reads, yields one record per CDR3 protein. Here the sample spans 350,000 to 500,000 distinct CDR3 sequences, about 21% being singletons. The sequences come from peripheral blood mononuclear cells (PBMCs), collected when the disease was refractory, from a patient treated with antithyroid drugs. These receptors originate from a female donor with Graves disease.

This clonotype was counted at least ten times. J is TRBJ2-1 and V is TRBV27; D not certain. This CDR3 comprises 13 residues. V lost 4 bases to trimming and J lost 4 bases, with 8 bases between them. Germline CDR1 reads MNHEY; CDR2 reads SMNVEV (reference sequence). The CDR3 sequence: CASSSYLYNEQFF. The CDR3 DNA reads TGTGCCAGCAGTTCGTACCTTTACAATGAGCAGTTCTTC.

Comment on this clonotype: Germline and junction disagree at one end, which may indicate a read error. The chain links TRBV12-3 or TRBV12-4 to TRBJ1-2; possibly TRBD1 for D (5 bases). This CDR3 region has 12 residues. The CDR3 sequence is CTSSLGLYGYTF. In nucleotides, the CDR3 is TGTACCAGCAGTTTGGGACTCTATGGCTACACCTTC.

The chain links TRBV20-1 to TRBJ2-7; D unclear. The V end lost 3 bases, the J end lost 3 bases, and 15 bases lay between the germline ends. Germline V CDR1 and CDR2: DFQATT, SNEGSKA (reference sequence). CDR3 size: 14 residues. The CDR3 spells CSASFPQNYYEQYF. The DNA of the CDR3 is TGCAGTGCTAGCTTTCCCCAGAACTACTACGAGCAGTACTTC.

This clonotype was recorded many times. This chain uses TRBV2 with TRBJ1-1; no definite D call. The CDR3 is 13 residues long. Trimming took off 8 bases at V and 2 bases at J, with 12 bases between the two ends. The germline gives CDR1 SNHLY, CDR2 FYNNEI. The CDR3 sequence: CASLDDGNTEAFF. Written as DNA, the CDR3 is TGTGCCAGCCTAGACGACGGAAACACTGAAGCTTTCTTT.

In its sample, this clonotype was seen many times. This chain connects TRBV6-5 to TRBJ2-5; D perhaps matches TRBD2 (6 bases). The CDR3 has 15 residues. The germline V and J ends were trimmed by 2 bases and 9 bases, with 19 bases remaining between them. CDR1 is MNHEY and CDR2 is SVGAGI in the germline V gene. The CDR3 spells CASSYRDSHRVAQYF. DNA of the CDR3: TGTGCCAGCAGTTACCGGGACTCCCATCGGGTGGCCCAGTACTTC.

This clonotype was detected many times. The chain links TRBV19 to TRBJ2-2; no clear D gene. The germline V gene has CDR1 LNHDA and CDR2 SQIVND (reference sequence). The CDR3 runs 14 residues. The germline V and J ends were trimmed by 5 bases and 11 bases, with 18 bases remaining between them. The DNA for the CDR3 is TGTGCCAGTAGTCTCCCGACATTGGCGAGTGAGCTGTTTTTT. It is translated as CASSLPTLASELFF.

This clonotype was detected many times. V and J are TRBV6-9 and TRBJ1-5, with 8 bases aligning to TRBD1. The junction had 7 bases not matched to a gene; V was cut back by 4 bases and J by 5 bases. The CDR3 consists of 15 residues. Germline CDR1 and CDR2: MNHGY and SVAAGI. The DNA for the CDR3 is TGTGCCAGCAGTTCCCGGGACAGGTCATATCAGCCCCAGCATTTT. This encodes CASSSRDRSYQPQHF.

This clonotype was counted ten times or more. This chain links TRBV7-8 with TRBJ1-2; D uncertain. The CDR3 is 15 residues long. Trimming left V 1 base short and J 0 bases short, with 9 bases between. Germline V CDR1 and CDR2: SGHVS, FQNEAQ. The CDR3 here is CASSLETTPNYGYTF. The CDR3 DNA is TGTGCCAGCAGCTTAGAGACGACACCTAACTATGGCTACACCTTC.